The 6 T cell receptor beta chains listed next were all sequenced from one sample in a study of blood T cell repertoires in COVID-19. Sequenced by immunoSEQ multiplex PCR; TCRdb stores in-frame clones only, minus some. In the table there are 160,000 or so clones, around 90% of which are singletons. The sample was peripheral blood. These TCRs come from a man aged 60 to 75 with acute or convalescent COVID-19.

V and J are TRBV6-2 or TRBV6-3 and TRBJ1-5; no definite D call. V was pared by 4 bases and J by 1 base, with 8 bases between. Germline CDR1 is MNHEY and CDR2 is SVGEGT. The CDR3 length is 14 residues. The chain's CDR3 is CASSWWQSNQPQHF. The CDR3 DNA follows: TGTGCCAGCAGTTGGTGGCAGAGCAATCAGCCCCAGCATTTT.

This chain connects TRBV7-2 to TRBJ1-2, with 7 positions matching TRBD1. There are 15 residues in the CDR3. Germline V lookup: CDR1 SGHTA, CDR2 FQGNSA. Unmatched junction bases numbered 14, after V lost 5 bases and J lost 8 bases. The DNA of the CDR3 is TGTGCCAGCAGCGTACAGGGGAATCTGCGAAACGGCTACACCTTC. It translates to CASSVQGNLRNGYTF.

The V gene is TRBV27, the J gene TRBJ2-7; 8 bases are shared with TRBD1. With 5 bases clipped from V and 2 bases from J, the junction kept 5 bases outside the gene matches. Germline values: CDR1 MNHEY, CDR2 SMNVEV (reference sequence). This CDR3 has 14 residues. CDR3 sequence (DNA): TGTGCCAGCAGTCCCTGGACAGGGACCTACGAGCAGTACTTC. Amino acids: CASSPWTGTYEQYF.

This rearrangement joins TRBV19 to TRBJ1-1; TRBD1 might be the D (5 bases). With 5 bases removed from V and 0 bases from J, the gap between germline ends came to 10 bases. In germline, CDR1 is LNHDA, CDR2 SQIVND (reference sequence). This CDR3 is 14 amino acids long. CDR3 in DNA: TGTGCCAGTAGTTTGGACATGGTGAACACTGAAGCTTTCTTT. It yields the protein CASSLDMVNTEAFF.

The J gene is TRBJ1-2, the V gene TRBV5-4; D possibly corresponds to TRBD1 (5 bases). CDR1 and CDR2 (germline): SGHNT, YYREEE (reference sequence). Trimming took off 0 bases at V and 1 base at J, with 10 bases between the two ends. The CDR3 has 15 amino acids. CDR3 region: CASSLGGVYNYGYTF. The CDR3 DNA reads as TGTGCCAGCAGCTTGGGGGGGGTCTATAACTATGGCTACACCTTC.

The chain has TRBV5-1 and TRBJ1-1; 9 bases fit TRBD1. The CDR3 spans 16 residues. Unmatched junction bases numbered 8, after V lost 1 base and J lost 4 bases. Germline values: CDR1 SGHRS, CDR2 YFSETQ. The CDR3 coding sequence is TGCGCCAGCAGCTTGAAGACAGGGGGAAGGGGCACTGAAGCTTTCTTT. As protein: CASSLKTGGRGTEAFF.